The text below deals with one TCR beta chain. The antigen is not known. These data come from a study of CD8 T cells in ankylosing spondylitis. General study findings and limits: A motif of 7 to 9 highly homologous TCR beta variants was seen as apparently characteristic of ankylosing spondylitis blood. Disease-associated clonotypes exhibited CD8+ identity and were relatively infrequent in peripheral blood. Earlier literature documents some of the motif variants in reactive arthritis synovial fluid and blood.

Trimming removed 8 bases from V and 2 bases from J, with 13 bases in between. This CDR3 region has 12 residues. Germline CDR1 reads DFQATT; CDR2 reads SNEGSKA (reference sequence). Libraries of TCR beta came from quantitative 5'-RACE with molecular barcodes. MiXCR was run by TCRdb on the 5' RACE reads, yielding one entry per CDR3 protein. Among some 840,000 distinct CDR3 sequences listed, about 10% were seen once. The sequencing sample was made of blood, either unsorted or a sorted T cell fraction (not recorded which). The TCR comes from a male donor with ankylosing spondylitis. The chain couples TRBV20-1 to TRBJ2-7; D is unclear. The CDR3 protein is CSHTAFAYEQYF. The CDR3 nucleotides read TGCAGTCACACCGCATTCGCCTACGAGCAGTACTTC.